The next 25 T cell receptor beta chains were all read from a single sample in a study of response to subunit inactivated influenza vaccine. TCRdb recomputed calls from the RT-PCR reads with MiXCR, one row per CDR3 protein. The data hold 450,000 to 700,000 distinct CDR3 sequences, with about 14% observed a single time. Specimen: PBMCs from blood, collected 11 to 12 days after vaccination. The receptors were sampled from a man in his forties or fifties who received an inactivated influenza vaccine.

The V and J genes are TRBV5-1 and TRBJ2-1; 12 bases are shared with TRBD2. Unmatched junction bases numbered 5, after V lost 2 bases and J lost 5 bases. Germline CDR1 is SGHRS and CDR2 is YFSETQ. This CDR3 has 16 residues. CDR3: CASSLSTSGRNNEQFF. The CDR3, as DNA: TGCGCCAGCAGCTTATCTACTAGCGGGAGGAACAATGAGCAGTTCTTC.

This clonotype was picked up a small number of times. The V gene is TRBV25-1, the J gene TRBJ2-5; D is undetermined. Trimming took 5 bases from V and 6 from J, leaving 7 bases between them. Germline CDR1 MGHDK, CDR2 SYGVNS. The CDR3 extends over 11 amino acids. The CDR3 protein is CASSSVQTQYF. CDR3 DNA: TGTGCCAGCAGTTCCGTGCAGACCCAGTACTTC.

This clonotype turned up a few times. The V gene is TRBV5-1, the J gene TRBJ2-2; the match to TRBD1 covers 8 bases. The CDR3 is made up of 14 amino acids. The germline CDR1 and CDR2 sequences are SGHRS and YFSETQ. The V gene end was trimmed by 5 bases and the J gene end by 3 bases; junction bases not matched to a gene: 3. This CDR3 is CASSQGADTGELFF. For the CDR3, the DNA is TGCGCCAGCAGTCAGGGGGCCGACACCGGGGAGCTGTTTTTT.

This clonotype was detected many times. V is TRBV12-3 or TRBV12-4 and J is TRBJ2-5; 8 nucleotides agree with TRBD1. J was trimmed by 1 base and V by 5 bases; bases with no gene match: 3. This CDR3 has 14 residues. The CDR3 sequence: CASSPGGFQETQYF. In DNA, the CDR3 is TGTGCCAGCAGTCCAGGGGGCTTCCAAGAGACCCAGTACTTC.

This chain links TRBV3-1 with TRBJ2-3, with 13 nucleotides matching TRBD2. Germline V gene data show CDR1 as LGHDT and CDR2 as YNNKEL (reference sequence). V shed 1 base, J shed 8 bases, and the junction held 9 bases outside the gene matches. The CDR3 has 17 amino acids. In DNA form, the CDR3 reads TGTGCCAGCAGCCAAGTAGGACTAGCGGGGGCCCTTGTTACGCAGTATTTT. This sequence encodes CASSQVGLAGALVTQYF.

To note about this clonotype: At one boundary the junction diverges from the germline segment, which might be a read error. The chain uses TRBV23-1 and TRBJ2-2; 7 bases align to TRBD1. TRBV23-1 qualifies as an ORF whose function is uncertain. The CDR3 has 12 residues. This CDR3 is CASSQYPGGLFF. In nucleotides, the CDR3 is TGCGCCAGCAGTCAATATCCAGGGGGGCTGTTTTTT.

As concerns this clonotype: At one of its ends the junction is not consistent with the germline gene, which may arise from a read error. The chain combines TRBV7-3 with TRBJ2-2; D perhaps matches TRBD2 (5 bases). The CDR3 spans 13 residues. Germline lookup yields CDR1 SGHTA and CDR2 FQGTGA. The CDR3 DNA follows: TGTGCCAGCAGCTCCTCTAACACCGGGGAGCTGCTTTTT. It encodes CASSSSNTGELLF.

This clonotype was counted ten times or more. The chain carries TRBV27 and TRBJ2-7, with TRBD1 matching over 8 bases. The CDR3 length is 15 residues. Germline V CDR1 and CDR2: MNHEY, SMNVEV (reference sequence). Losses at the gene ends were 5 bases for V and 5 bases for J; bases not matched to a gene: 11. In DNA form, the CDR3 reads TGTGCCAGCAGTGCGGAGACAGGGGAGTTCCACGAGCAGTACTTC. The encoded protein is CASSAETGEFHEQYF.

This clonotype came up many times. The CDR3 DNA is TGCAGTGCTAGAAGGGGGGGCCTTAACACCGGGGAGCTGTTTTTT. Amino acids: CSARRGGLNTGELFF. The chain recombines TRBV20-1 with TRBJ2-2, with D possibly TRBD2 on 7 matching bases. The CDR3 is made up of 15 amino acids. Germline lookup yields CDR1 DFQATT and CDR2 SNEGSKA (reference sequence). V was trimmed by 2 bases and J by 2 bases, leaving 12 bases between them.

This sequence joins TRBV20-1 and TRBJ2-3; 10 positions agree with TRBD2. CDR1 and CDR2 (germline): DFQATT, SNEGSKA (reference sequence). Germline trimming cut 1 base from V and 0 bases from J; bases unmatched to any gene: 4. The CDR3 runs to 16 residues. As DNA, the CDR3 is TGCAGTGCTAGAGGTCCGACTAGCGGGAGCACAGATACGCAGTATTTT. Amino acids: CSARGPTSGSTDTQYF.

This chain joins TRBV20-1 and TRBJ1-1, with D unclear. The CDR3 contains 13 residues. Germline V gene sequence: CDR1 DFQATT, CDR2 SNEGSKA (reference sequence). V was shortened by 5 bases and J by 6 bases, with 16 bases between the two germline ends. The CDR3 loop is CSAAGGIEPEAFF. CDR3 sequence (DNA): TGCAGTGCTGCGGGTGGTATTGAACCTGAAGCTTTCTTT.

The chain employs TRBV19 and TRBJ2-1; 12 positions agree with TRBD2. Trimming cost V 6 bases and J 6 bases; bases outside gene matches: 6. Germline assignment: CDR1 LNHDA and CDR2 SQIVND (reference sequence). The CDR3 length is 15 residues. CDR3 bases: TGTGCCAGTAGCTCTAGCGGGAGGGCCGGCAATGAGCAGTTCTTC. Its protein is CASSSSGRAGNEQFF.

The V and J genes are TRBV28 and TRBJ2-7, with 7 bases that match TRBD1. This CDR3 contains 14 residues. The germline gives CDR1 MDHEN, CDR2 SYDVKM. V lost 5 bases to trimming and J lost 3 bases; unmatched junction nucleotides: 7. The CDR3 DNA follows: TGTGCCAGCAGTATACAGGGGATCAGCTACGAGCAGTACTTC. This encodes CASSIQGISYEQYF.

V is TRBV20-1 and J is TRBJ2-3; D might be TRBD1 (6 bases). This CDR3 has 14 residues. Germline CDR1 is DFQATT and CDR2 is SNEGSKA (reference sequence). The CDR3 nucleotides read TGCAGCGCCGAGGGGGTATCGCGCACAGATACGCAGTATTTT. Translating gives CSAEGVSRTDTQYF.

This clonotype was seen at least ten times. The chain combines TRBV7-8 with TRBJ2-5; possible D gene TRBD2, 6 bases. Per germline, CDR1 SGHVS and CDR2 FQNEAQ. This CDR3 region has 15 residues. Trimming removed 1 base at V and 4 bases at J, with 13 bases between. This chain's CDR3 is CASSLDSGAGETQYF. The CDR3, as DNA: TGTGCCAGCAGCTTAGACTCGGGAGCCGGAGAGACCCAGTACTTC.

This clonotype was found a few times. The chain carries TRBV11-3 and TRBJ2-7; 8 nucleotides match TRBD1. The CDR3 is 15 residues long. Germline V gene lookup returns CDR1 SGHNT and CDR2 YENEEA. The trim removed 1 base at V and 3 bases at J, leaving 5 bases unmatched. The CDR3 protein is CASSLGSGQGYEQYF. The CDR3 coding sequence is TGTGCCAGCAGCTTAGGAAGCGGACAGGGCTACGAGCAGTACTTC.

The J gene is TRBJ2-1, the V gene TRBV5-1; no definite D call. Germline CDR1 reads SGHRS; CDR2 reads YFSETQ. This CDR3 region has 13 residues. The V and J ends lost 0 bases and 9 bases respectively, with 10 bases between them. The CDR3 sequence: CASSLVLQGEQFF. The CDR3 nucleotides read TGCGCCAGCAGCTTGGTTCTCCAAGGTGAGCAGTTCTTC.

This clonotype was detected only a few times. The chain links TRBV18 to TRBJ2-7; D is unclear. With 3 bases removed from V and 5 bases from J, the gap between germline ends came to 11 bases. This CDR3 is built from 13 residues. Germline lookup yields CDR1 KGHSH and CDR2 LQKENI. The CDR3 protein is CASSPMDVNEQYF. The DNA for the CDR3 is TGTGCCAGCTCACCCATGGACGTCAACGAGCAGTACTTC.

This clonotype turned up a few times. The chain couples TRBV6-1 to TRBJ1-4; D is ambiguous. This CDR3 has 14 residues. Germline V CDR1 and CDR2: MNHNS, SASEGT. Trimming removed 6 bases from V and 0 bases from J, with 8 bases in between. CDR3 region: CASRERATNEKLFF. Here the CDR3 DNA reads TGTGCCAGCAGGGAGAGAGCAACTAATGAAAAACTGTTTTTT.

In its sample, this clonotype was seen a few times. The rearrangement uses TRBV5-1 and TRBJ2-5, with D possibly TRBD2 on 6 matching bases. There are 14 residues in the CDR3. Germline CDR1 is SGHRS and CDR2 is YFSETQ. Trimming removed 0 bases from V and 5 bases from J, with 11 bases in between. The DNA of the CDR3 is TGCGCCAGCAGCTTGGCCCGGGAGAAGGAGACCCAGTACTTC. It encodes CASSLAREKETQYF. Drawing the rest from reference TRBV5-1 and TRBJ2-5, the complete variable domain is KAGVTQTPRYLIKTRGQQVTLSCSPISGHRSVSWYQQTPGQGLQFLFEYFSETQRNKGNFPGRFSGRQFSNSRSEMNVSTLELGDSALYLCASSLAREKETQYFGPGTRLLVL.

CDR3 in DNA: TGTGCCAGCAGCTCGGTTCGGCCGACATACAATGAGCAGTTCTTC. Its protein product is CASSSVRPTYNEQFF. The chain is built from TRBV6-1 and TRBJ2-1; D unclear. Germline V gene sequence: CDR1 MNHNS, CDR2 SASEGT. V lost 6 bases and J lost 4, with 16 bases in between. The CDR3 has 15 amino acids.

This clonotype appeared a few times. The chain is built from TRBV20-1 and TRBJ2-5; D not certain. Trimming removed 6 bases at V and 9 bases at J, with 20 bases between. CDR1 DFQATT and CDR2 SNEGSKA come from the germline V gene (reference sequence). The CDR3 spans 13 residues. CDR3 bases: TGCAGTGCAACACCCCTAGGGTCTGCGGCCCAGTACTTC. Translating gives CSATPLGSAAQYF.

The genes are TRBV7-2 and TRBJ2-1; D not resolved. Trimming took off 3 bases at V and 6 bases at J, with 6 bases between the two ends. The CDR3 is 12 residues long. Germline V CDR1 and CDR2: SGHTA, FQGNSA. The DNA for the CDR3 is TGTGCCAGCAGCTTGATGGTCAATGAGCAGTTCTTC. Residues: CASSLMVNEQFF.

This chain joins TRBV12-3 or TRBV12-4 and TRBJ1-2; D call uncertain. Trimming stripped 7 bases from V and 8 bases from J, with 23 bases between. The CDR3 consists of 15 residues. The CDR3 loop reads CASTPATYITPGYTF. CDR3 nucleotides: TGTGCCAGCACCCCCGCAACGTATATAACTCCGGGCTACACCTTC.

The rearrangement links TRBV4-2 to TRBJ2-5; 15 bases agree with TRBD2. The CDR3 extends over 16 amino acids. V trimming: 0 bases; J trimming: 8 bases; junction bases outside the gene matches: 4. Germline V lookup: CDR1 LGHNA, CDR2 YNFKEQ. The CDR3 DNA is TGTGCCAGCAGCCAAGACCCGGGACTAGCGGGGGGTACCCAGTACTTC. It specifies CASSQDPGLAGGTQYF.